The next 30 T cell receptor beta chains were all read from a single sample in a study of regulatory T cells in long-lasting Graves disease. Sequencing libraries for TCR beta were prepared with iRepertoire HTBI primers and Arm-PCR of CDR3 regions. In TCRdb, the multiplex PCR reads were re-called with MiXCR into one record per CDR3 protein. Here the sample spans 450,000 to 600,000 distinct CDR3 sequences, approximately 13% being singletons. Described time point: newly diagnosed GD, antithyroid drugs for less than 3 months. TCR sequences were obtained from RNA taken from PBMCs. This sample also appeared in a second study, on T cells in Graves' hyperthyroidism and ophthalmopathy.

Sequencing was performed on peripheral blood mononuclear cells (PBMCs), taken at new diagnosis, from a patient treated with antithyroid drugs. Every receptor here comes from a man aged 30 to 45 with Graves disease.

This clonotype has only a few counts. The rearrangement links TRBV3-1 to TRBJ2-7, with no clear D. Trimming took 1 base from V and 4 from J, leaving 11 bases between them. The CDR3 is 14 residues long. CDR1 LGHDT and CDR2 YNNKEL come from the germline V gene (reference sequence). DNA for the CDR3: TGTGCCAGCAGCCAAGCGGGCGCGCGATACGAGCAGTACTTC. It specifies CASSQAGARYEQYF.

This chain uses TRBV5-1 with TRBJ2-5; TRBD1 matches 11 bases. Germline CDR1 is SGHRS and CDR2 is YFSETQ. V dropped 4 bases and J dropped 5; count of bases not matched to a gene: 4. CDR3 length: 14 residues. The CDR3 sequence is CASSGQGAGETQYF. The CDR3 DNA reads as TGCGCCAGCAGCGGACAGGGGGCAGGGGAGACCCAGTACTTC.

With regard to this clonotype: A read error may be the cause here, since a much bigger clone is one base away. The chain combines TRBV30 with TRBJ1-1; TRBD1 matches at 9 bases. The CDR3 consists of 14 residues. Germline assignment: CDR1 GTSNPN and CDR2 SVGIG (reference sequence). The CDR3 DNA is TGTGTCTGGAGCCAGAGGGACAGGGCCACTGAAGCTTTCTTT. Its protein is CVWSQRDRATEAFF. Together with reference TRBV30 and TRBJ1-1, the CDR3 gives the full variable domain: SQTIHQWPATLVQPVGSPLSLECTVEGTSNPNLYWYRQAAGRGLQLLFYSVGIGQISSEVPQNLSASRPQDRQFILSSKKLLLSDSGFYLCVWSQRDRATEAFFGQGTRLTVV.

The chain uses TRBV28 and TRBJ1-2; D is perhaps TRBD1 (6 bases). Germline assignment: CDR1 MDHEN and CDR2 SYDVKM. V lost 4 bases and J 7 bases, leaving 25 bases between the germline ends. The CDR3 is 17 amino acids. The CDR3 bases are TGTGCCAGCAGTTCAGACAGGACCCAGGTTTTAACTACTGGCTACACCTTC. It yields the protein CASSSDRTQVLTTGYTF.

This clonotype was observed many times. The CDR3 loop is CASSFGLADSTDTQYF. The CDR3, as DNA: TGTGCCAGCAGCTTCGGACTAGCGGATAGCACAGATACGCAGTATTTT. The chain recombines TRBV7-8 with TRBJ2-3, with 10 positions matching TRBD2. After removal of 3 bases from V and 0 bases from J, the junction contained 3 bases not matched to a gene. The CDR3 length is 16 residues. Germline V lookup: CDR1 SGHVS, CDR2 FQNEAQ.

The sample holds many counts of this clonotype. The gene calls are TRBV6-1 and TRBJ1-1; D might be TRBD1 (5 bases). CDR1 is MNHNS and CDR2 is SASEGT in the germline V gene. The CDR3 length is 15 residues. V was shortened by 3 bases and J by 0 bases, with 11 bases between the two germline ends. As DNA, the CDR3 is TGTGCCAGCAGTGAGGGGACCATAATGAACACTGAAGCTTTCTTT. As protein: CASSEGTIMNTEAFF.

The table lists this clonotype with many counts. The genes are TRBV6-1 and TRBJ2-7, with 12 nucleotides matching TRBD2. CDR1 is MNHNS and CDR2 is SASEGT in the germline V gene. The CDR3 is made up of 18 amino acids. Trimming cost V 4 bases and J 3 bases; bases outside gene matches: 13. CDR3: CASSVIGETSGSIYEQYF. The CDR3 coding sequence is TGTGCCAGCAGTGTCATCGGGGAGACTAGCGGGAGTATCTACGAGCAGTACTTC.

This clonotype was counted many times. The rearrangement links TRBV24-1 to TRBJ2-1; D unresolved. The germline V and J ends were trimmed by 4 bases and 5 bases, with 5 bases remaining between them. Germline V gene sequence: CDR1 KGHDR, CDR2 SFDVKD. The CDR3 is 12 amino acids. CDR3 sequence reads: CATSEVDNEQFF. The CDR3, as DNA: TGTGCCACCAGTGAGGTGGACAATGAGCAGTTCTTC.

This clonotype showed up many times. Its ends do not fully match the called genes, so a read error is possible. This chain joins TRBV5-1 and TRBJ2-1; D ambiguous. This CDR3 has 15 residues. CDR1 is SGHRS, CDR2 YFSETQ, per germline. CDR3 sequence (DNA): TGTGCCAGCAGCTTAGATCCTGCCTCCTACAATGAGCAGTTCTTC. This translates into CASSLDPASYNEQFF. Together with reference TRBV5-1 and TRBJ2-1, the CDR3 gives the full variable domain: KAGVTQTPRYLIKTRGQQVTLSCSPISGHRSVSWYQQTPGQGLQFLFEYFSETQRNKGNFPGRFSGRQFSNSRSEMNVSTLELGDSALYLCASSLDPASYNEQFFGPGTRLTVL.

The count of this clonotype is one. The V call is TRBV9, the J call TRBJ2-1, with a possible D match to TRBD2 (6 bases). The CDR3 runs 12 residues. The germline gives CDR1 SGDLS, CDR2 YYNGEE. DNA of the CDR3: TGTGCAACCAGAGGTCCGGAGGGTGAGCAGTTCTTC. This sequence encodes CATRGPEGEQFF. Combining the CDR3 with reference TRBV9 and TRBJ2-1 gives the whole variable domain DSGVTQTPKHLITATGQRVTLRCSPRSGDLSVYWYQQSLDQGLQFLIQYYNGEERAKGNILERFSAQQFPDLHSELNLSSLELGDSALYFCATRGPEGEQFFGPGTRLTVL.

The J gene is TRBJ2-1, the V gene TRBV3-1; tentative D call: TRBD2 (6 bases). The CDR3 loop spans 16 amino acids. V was cut by 4 bases and J by 7 bases, with 20 bases left in between. The germline gives CDR1 LGHDT, CDR2 YNNKEL (reference sequence). In DNA form, the CDR3 reads TGTGCCAGCAGCCTGATGGTCGGGAGAGGGAGGAATGAGCAGTTCTTC. It encodes CASSLMVGRGRNEQFF.

This clonotype was seen ten or more times. J is TRBJ2-1 and V is TRBV28; 9 bases are a match to TRBD1. The CDR3 is 12 residues long. The trim removed 10 bases at V and 8 bases at J, leaving 6 bases unmatched. Per germline, CDR1 MDHEN and CDR2 SYDVKM. DNA for the CDR3: TGTGCCACCAACAGGGGGCGCGATGAGCAGTTCTTC. It yields the protein CATNRGRDEQFF.

This clonotype came up once. The rearrangement links TRBV2 to TRBJ2-7; 9 positions match TRBD1. The germline V gene has CDR1 SNHLY and CDR2 FYNNEI. J lost 5 bases, V lost 9 bases, and 8 bases had no gene match. The length of the CDR3 is 13 residues. The CDR3 bases are TGTGCCAGAATCACAGGGGGCCGGGACGAGCAGTACTTC. This gives the protein CARITGGRDEQYF.

This clonotype was counted many times. The chain carries TRBV12-3 or TRBV12-4 and TRBJ2-1, with 9 bases that match TRBD2. The CDR3 length is 10 residues. Trimming cost V 5 bases and J 15 bases; bases outside gene matches: 2. This CDR3 is CASSGTSMFF. DNA of the CDR3: TGTGCCAGCAGTGGGACTAGCATGTTCTTC.

This clonotype has at least ten counts. The CDR3 reads CSAGGVRDGAYNEQFF. The CDR3 DNA reads TGCAGCGCGGGCGGGGTGCGGGACGGAGCCTACAATGAGCAGTTCTTC. V gene TRBV29-1 combines with J gene TRBJ2-1; tentatively, D is TRBD2 (6 bases). Looked up from germline, CDR1 is SQVTM and CDR2 is ANQGSEA. This CDR3 spans 16 amino acids. V was trimmed by 7 bases and J by 2 bases, leaving 21 bases between them.

This clonotype was observed at least ten times. This chain uses TRBV20-1 with TRBJ1-1, with a weak D call TRBD1 (5 bases). The CDR3 loop spans 14 amino acids. Germline V gene data show CDR1 as DFQATT and CDR2 as SNEGSKA (reference sequence). V lost 3 bases to trimming and J lost 4 bases, with 15 bases between them. The CDR3 region has the DNA TGCAGTGCTAGGGGGGGTTGGCAGCGCACTGAAGCTTTCTTT. Protein product: CSARGGWQRTEAFF.

This clonotype has only a few counts. The genes are TRBV5-4 and TRBJ2-1; 13 bases align to TRBD2. This CDR3 is 17 amino acids long. Germline lookup yields CDR1 SGHNT and CDR2 YYREEE (reference sequence). V was clipped by 3 bases and J by 4 bases; unmatched bases: 7. Here the CDR3 DNA reads TGTGCCAGCAGCTCTGGATCGGGACTAGCGGGATACAATGAGCAGTTCTTC. Its protein product is CASSSGSGLAGYNEQFF.

The CDR3: CASSKDRAREAFF. For the CDR3, the DNA is TGCGCCAGCAGCAAAGACAGGGCGAGGGAAGCTTTCTTT. The chain couples TRBV5-1 to TRBJ1-1; 7 nucleotides match TRBD1. Germline V lookup: CDR1 SGHRS, CDR2 YFSETQ. The CDR3 extends over 13 amino acids. V shed 4 bases and J 8 bases; nucleotides not matched to a gene: 8.

In this sample, this clonotype turned up a few times. The gene calls are TRBV7-9 and TRBJ1-4, with TRBD1 as a possible D gene (6 bases). This CDR3 spans 16 amino acids. Germline CDR1 and CDR2: SEHNR and FQNEAQ (reference sequence). Trimming shortened V by 5 bases and J by 6 bases, and 19 bases separated the two germline ends. The CDR3 region has the DNA TGTGCCAGCAGCCTAACTTCAGGGGTGAGGGATGAAAAACTGTTTTTT. Its protein is CASSLTSGVRDEKLFF.

The chain combines TRBV6-2 or TRBV6-3 with TRBJ2-1; possibly TRBD1 for D (5 bases). Germline V gene lookup returns CDR1 MNHEY and CDR2 SVGEGT. The ends were cut back, 5 bases at V and 5 bases at J, with 13 bases in the middle. The CDR3 is 14 amino acids. CDR3 DNA sequence: TGTGCCAGCAGTCCTGGTAGGGGTAACAATGAGCAGTTCTTC. This translates into CASSPGRGNNEQFF.

J is TRBJ2-1 and V is TRBV20-1, with a tentative D call TRBD2 (6 bases). The germline V gene has CDR1 DFQATT and CDR2 SNEGSKA (reference sequence). The CDR3 extends over 17 amino acids. Trimming removed 6 bases at V and 4 bases at J, with 25 bases between. CDR3 coding DNA: TGCAGTGCCCCCCCCCCAATTCCGGGACTGGGATACAATGAGCAGTTCTTC. Its translation: CSAPPPIPGLGYNEQFF.

In its sample, this clonotype was seen many times. The chain combines TRBV19 with TRBJ1-1; D not resolved. The CDR3 extends over 15 amino acids. V dropped 7 bases and J dropped 5 bases, with 20 bases sitting between them. The V gene's germline CDR1 is LNHDA and CDR2 SQIVND (reference sequence). CDR3 protein: CASTVWSGAETEAFF. CDR3 bases: TGTGCCAGTACCGTGTGGTCGGGCGCAGAGACTGAAGCTTTCTTT.

This clonotype has a count of ten or more. The chain is built from TRBV13 and TRBJ1-2, with TRBD1 as a possible D gene (5 bases). Germline V lookup: CDR1 PRHDT, CDR2 FYEKMQ (reference sequence). The CDR3 sequence is 13 residues long. Trimming took off 3 bases at V and 4 bases at J, with 9 bases between the two ends. The CDR3 reads CASSFKGTYGYTF. Written as DNA, the CDR3 is TGTGCCAGCAGCTTTAAGGGGACCTATGGCTACACCTTC. Variable domain in full (rest from reference TRBV13 and TRBJ1-2): AAGVIQSPRHLIKEKRETATLKCYPIPRHDTVYWYQQGPGQDPQFLISFYEKMQSDKGSIPDRFSAQQFSDYHSELNMSSLELGDSALYFCASSFKGTYGYTFGSGTRLTVV.

This clonotype turned up a few times. This clone may be a read error of a much larger clone one base away. V usage is TRBV2 and J usage is TRBJ1-5; no firm D call. The CDR3 totals 13 residues. Trimming left V 2 bases short and J 1 base short, with 3 bases between. Germline CDR1 and CDR2: SNHLY and FYNNEI. The CDR3 loop is CASSEQSNQPQHF. In DNA, the CDR3 is TGTGCCAGCAGTGAACAGAGCAATCAGCCCCAGCATTTT.

This clonotype has ten or more counts. The chain carries TRBV28 and TRBJ1-1, with 8 bases that match TRBD1. Trimming cost V 5 bases and J 10 bases; bases outside gene matches: 12. This CDR3 region has 14 residues. Germline-derived CDR1 and CDR2 are MDHEN and SYDVKM. Here the CDR3 DNA reads TGTGCCAGCAGTACCCCCAGACAGGGGATTAGAGCTTTCTTT. Translating gives CASSTPRQGIRAFF.

This clonotype was picked up one time. The chain joins TRBV15 to TRBJ1-3; D remains unclear. The CDR3 consists of 15 residues. CDR1 and CDR2 from the germline V gene are LNHNV and YYDKDF (reference sequence). Trimming left V 3 bases short and J 7 bases short, with 16 bases between. CDR3 in amino acids: CATSSLRPSGNTIYF. DNA of the CDR3: TGTGCCACCAGCAGCTTAAGACCGAGCGGGAACACCATATATTTT. Supplemented by reference TRBV15 and TRBJ1-3, the full variable domain reads DAMVIQNPRYQVTQFGKPVTLSCSQTLNHNVMYWYQQKSSQAPKLLFHYYDKDFNNEADTPDNFQSRRPNTSFCFLDIRSPGLGDTAMYLCATSSLRPSGNTIYFGEGSWLTVV.

CDR3 nucleotides: TGTGCCAGCAGCTTGGATCTAGCGGGAGGCTCCTACAATGAGCAGTTCTTC. This codes for CASSLDLAGGSYNEQFF. The chain links TRBV5-4 to TRBJ2-1; 11 nucleotides line up with TRBD2. J was trimmed by 0 bases and V by 0 bases; bases with no gene match: 2. The CDR3 contains 17 residues. CDR1 and CDR2 from the germline V gene are SGHNT and YYREEE (reference sequence).

As regards this clonotype: A much larger clone is a single base away; this may be a read error. The chain employs TRBV10-2 and TRBJ2-5, with D perhaps TRBD1 (5 bases). CDR3 size: 14 residues. V was cut by 4 bases and J by 3 bases, with 12 bases left in between. From germline, CDR1 is WSHSY and CDR2 SAAADI. CDR3 sequence reads: CASSGEQAKETQYF. CDR3 nucleotides: TGCGCCAGCAGTGGGGAACAGGCCAAAGAGACCCAGTACTTC.

Ten or more counts support this clonotype. V usage is TRBV12-3 or TRBV12-4 and J usage is TRBJ1-1; the D is unclear. Trimming left V 7 bases short and J 1 base short, with 13 bases between. This CDR3 has 14 residues. This CDR3 reads CASNRPRTNTEAFF. The CDR3, as DNA: TGTGCCAGCAACCGGCCGCGGACGAACACTGAAGCTTTCTTT.

This clonotype was counted ten times or more. V usage is TRBV6-1 and J usage is TRBJ2-1, with D possibly being TRBD2 (6 bases). Per the germline V gene, CDR1 is MNHNS and CDR2 is SASEGT. The CDR3 length is 15 residues. V was pared by 6 bases and J by 8 bases, with 20 bases between. DNA of the CDR3: TGTGCCAGCAGGAGGGAGAAGGCGGGGCGAGATGAGCAGTTCTTC. This encodes CASRREKAGRDEQFF.